This T cell receptor (beta chain) was obtained from a study of CD8+CD57+ T cells in acquired aplastic anemia. Using genomic DNA as the template, TCR beta VDJ and CDR3 profiling was carried out. TCRdb re-derived calls from the reads in MiXCR, one entry per CDR3 protein. The data contain about 160,000 distinct CDR3 sequences, around 52% of them singletons. Study findings and constraints: CD8+ Simpson's diversity in patients was not significantly different from that in controls.

All sequencing subjects had displayed CD8+CD57+ cell expansion on flow cytometry. Patients had undergone no therapy by the time their blood was sampled. Notes on this clonotype: Its antigen is unidentified.

There are 17 residues in the CDR3. CDR1 and CDR2 (germline): KGHDR, SFDVKD. V lost 4 bases, J lost 4 bases, and 21 bases lay in between. The sequenced sample was sorted CD4+, CD8+, or CD8+CD57+ T cells (not recorded which) from PBMCs. The chain links TRBV24-1 to TRBJ2-5, with TRBD2 as a possible D gene (6 bases). This TCR derives from a human donor with aplastic anemia. The CDR3 nucleotides are TGTGCCACCAGTGACCCGACTAGTGGGAGAGGGGCAGAGACCCAGTACTTC. Protein: CATSDPTSGRGAETQYF.